What follows is one T cell receptor beta chain and its context. The antigen is unknown. This CDR3 contains 13 residues. V lost 6 bases to trimming and J lost 5 bases, with 13 bases between them. TCRdb fed the reads into MiXCR, producing one record per CDR3 protein. This table holds 700,000 to 950,000 distinct CDR3 sequences, approximately 32% found once. The data originate from a study of T cell repertoires in cytomegalovirus infection. Study background: As its CMV epitopes, the study selected recently identified HLA-C-restricted and well-studied HLA-B-restricted targets.

Study-wide results and caveats: Within the response measured ex vivo, HLA-C-restricted CMV-specific TCR beta clonotypes were dominant.

The clonotype comes from a human donor in good health (CMV status not recorded). Some clones in this sample may be carry-over from other donors' samples. This chain connects TRBV12-3 or TRBV12-4 to TRBJ1-2; unclear D gene. The material sequenced was cultured CD8+ T cells from PBMCs, taken from culture after CMV antigen stimulation. CDR3 nucleotide sequence: TGTGCCAGCAGACTGGGTGGTTGGTATGGCTACACCTTC. Translation: CASRLGGWYGYTF.